This TCR beta chain stems from a study of cytomegalovirus exposure and HLA in healthy donors. Study details: It was reported in a later analysis that the same platform had been used for the 120 validation repertoires as for the roughly 650 first-cohort repertoires. The study's findings and limits: The classifier reportedly diagnosed cytomegalovirus status with high specificity and sensitivity. The tendency of first-cohort TCR clusters to co-occur in the 120 validation repertoires was identified by a subsequent analysis.

On this clone: Antigen specificity is unknown.

Generated by immunoSEQ multiplex PCR, the TCRdb table keeps only in-frame clones and is missing some. The data show about 280,000 clones, approximately 83% seen once. This CDR3 contains 14 residues. V lost 2 bases to trimming and J lost 7 bases; unmatched junction nucleotides: 5. CDR1 and CDR2 from the germline V gene are MNHEY and SVGAGI. The sequenced material came from PBMCs. The genes are TRBV6-5 and TRBJ1-1, with TRBD1 matching over 9 bases. This clonotype was obtained from a woman aged 18-30 years in good health and CMV-seronegative. The CDR3 DNA sequence: TGTGCCAGCAGTTACAACAGGGGGCCTCATGAAGCTTTCTTT. It specifies CASSYNRGPHEAFF.